The source of this T cell receptor beta chain is a study of cytomegalovirus exposure and HLA in healthy donors. Points from the study as a whole: In a later analysis, HLA-associated beta chains showed higher expansion and lower generation probabilities than comparable chains. V- and J-gene trimming in TCR beta was tied to a missense DCLRE1C variant by an analysis performed later. Across donors, presence/absence analyses took sequencing depth to be roughly uniform.

The germline V gene encodes CDR1 SEHNR and CDR2 FQNEAQ (reference sequence). CDR3 size: 12 residues. V lost 2 bases and J lost 4, with 5 bases in between. As regards this clone: Antigen specificity is unknown.

Samples came from healthy bone marrow donors. PCR amplification relied on 60 Vbeta primers (plus 13 Jbeta primers). The data were produced by immunoSEQ multiplex PCR, yet TCRdb's version contains in-frame clones alone and is incomplete. The table lists 200,000 to 250,000 clones, about 74% of them singletons. The sequencing input was PBMCs. The chain uses TRBV7-9 and TRBJ1-1, with unresolved D. This receptor was taken from a woman in her thirties in good health and CMV-seronegative. The CDR3, as DNA: TGTGCCAGCAGCTTAAGCATCACTGAAGCTTTCTTT. As protein: CASSLSITEAFF.